The clone carrying this T cell receptor beta chain was seen a handful of times. As yet, its antigen is unknown. This sample is part of a study of T cells in Graves' hyperthyroidism and ophthalmopathy. Findings and caveats of the study: Most thyroid-expanded clonotypes above 0.001 were also found in blood.

This CDR3 region has 14 residues. Looked up from germline, CDR1 is MNHEY and CDR2 is SVGEGT. V was clipped by 8 bases and J by 2 bases; unmatched bases: 6. Amplification of TCR beta CDR3 regions used RNA as the template. HTBI primers were used for first-round RT-PCR of the TCR CDR3. MiXCR was run by TCRdb on the multiplex PCR reads, yielding one entry per CDR3 protein. The sample has hundreds of thousands of distinct CDR3 sequences, 16% seen once. The receptor comes from a woman between 18 and 29 years old with Graves' hyperthyroidism. The sample taken for sequencing was blood. The chain carries TRBV6-2 or TRBV6-3 and TRBJ2-3; TRBD2 matches 8 bases. The CDR3 reads CASGTSLFTDTQYF. CDR3 sequence (DNA): TGTGCCAGCGGGACTAGTCTTTTCACAGATACGCAGTATTTT.